This T cell receptor (beta chain) originates from a study of CD4 and CD8 cells across lung adenocarcinoma regions. In TCRdb, the PCR reads were re-called with MiXCR into one record per CDR3 protein. This sample has under 30,000 distinct CDR3 sequences, with about 50% found just once. The CDR3 has 14 amino acids. V lost 5 bases and J lost 5, with 15 bases in between. Germline CDR1 reads SGHNT; CDR2 reads YENEEA. Samples came from patients with localized non-small cell lung adenocarcinoma. The sequence was collected from a male donor with lung adenocarcinoma. The CD4 and CD8 labels of this study may be unreliable. The gene calls are TRBV11-3 and TRBJ2-5, with D possibly matching TRBD2 (6 bases). The sequenced material came from CD8+ T cells from the center of a lung tumor. The DNA for the CDR3 is TGTGCCAGCAGCCCACTGCGGGGACGGGAGACCCAGTACTTC. Encoded protein: CASSPLRGRETQYF.